This T cell receptor (beta chain) derives from a study of shared clonotypes between healthy human individuals. Across the study: CD4 naive and memory got three plates each, CD8 naive two, CD8 memory one. General study points: Of the naive CD4 clonotypes, around 5% were shared across a few donors. Compared with memory subsets, naive subsets generally had larger estimated richness.

This CDR3 spans 12 amino acids. CDR1 and CDR2 (germline): MNHNY, SVGAGI (reference sequence). V was clipped by 7 bases and J by 6 bases, with 9 bases between them. As to this clone: Its antigen is as yet unknown.

CD45RO-negative, CCR7-positively selected cells formed the naive CD8 fraction, excluding terminally differentiated effector memory CD45RA+ cells. The table came from immunoSEQ multiplex PCR; TCRdb's copy has only in-frame clones and leaves some out. This sample carries under 2,000,000 clones, about 95% of them seen once, and the ten largest clones take 0.95% to 1.5%. Sequencing input: naive CD8+ T cells sorted from blood. The chain carries TRBV6-6 and TRBJ2-2; D is unresolved. The sequence derives from a man aged 18-30 years in good health. The CDR3: CASTYGAGELFF. The CDR3 DNA follows: TGTGCCAGCACCTACGGAGCCGGGGAGCTGTTTTTT.